This passage covers 29 T cell receptor beta chains from one sample sequenced in a study of cytomegalovirus exposure and HLA in healthy donors. The study ran its PCR with 60 Vbeta and 13 Jbeta primers. Assay: immunoSEQ multiplex PCR; the TCRdb copy retains only in-frame clones and omits some. The data show about 190,000 clones, about four fifths seen once. Sequenced sample: PBMCs. The receptor source for this set is a boy younger than 18 in good health and CMV-seronegative.

The rearrangement joins TRBV9 to TRBJ2-3; D ambiguous. Germline V gene data show CDR1 as SGDLS and CDR2 as YYNGEE. The CDR3 spans 13 residues. V was cut by 2 bases and J by 2 bases, with 6 bases left in between. CDR3 protein: CASSVGVTDTQYF. CDR3 in DNA: TGTGCCAGCAGCGTTGGAGTCACAGATACGCAGTATTTT. Supplemented by reference TRBV9 and TRBJ2-3, the full variable domain reads DSGVTQTPKHLITATGQRVTLRCSPRSGDLSVYWYQQSLDQGLQFLIQYYNGEERAKGNILERFSAQQFPDLHSELNLSSLELGDSALYFCASSVGVTDTQYFGPGTRLTVL.

V is TRBV15 and J is TRBJ1-4; 9 bases are a match to TRBD1. Trimming at V came to 5 bases and at J to 7 bases, leaving 5 bases not matched to a gene. CDR1 LNHNV and CDR2 YYDKDF come from the germline V gene (reference sequence). The CDR3 is made up of 14 amino acids. The DNA for the CDR3 is TGTGCCACCAGCCTCGGGACAGGGAGTGAAAAACTGTTTTTT. It specifies CATSLGTGSEKLFF.

The V and J genes are TRBV9 and TRBJ2-2, with D perhaps TRBD2 (5 bases). Germline V CDR1 and CDR2: SGDLS, YYNGEE. The V end was cut by 0 bases, the J end by 5 bases, with 14 bases between. The CDR3 is 16 amino acids. This chain's CDR3 is CASSVDRGALTGELFF. The CDR3 nucleotides are TGTGCCAGCAGCGTAGACCGGGGAGCCCTGACCGGGGAGCTGTTTTTT.

J is TRBJ2-1 and V is TRBV28, with 9 bases that match TRBD2. Per the germline V gene, CDR1 is MDHEN and CDR2 is SYDVKM. The CDR3 extends over 16 amino acids. The V segment lost 2 bases and the J segment 0 bases; nucleotides outside the gene matches: 2. As DNA, the CDR3 is TGTGCCAGCAGTTTACTAGCGGGGCTCTCCTACAATGAGCAGTTCTTC. Its translation: CASSLLAGLSYNEQFF. The full variable domain, its missing parts supplied by reference TRBV28 and TRBJ2-1, is DVKVTQSSRYLVKRTGEKVFLECVQDMDHENMFWYRQDPGLGLRLIYFSYDVKMKEKGDIPEGYSVSREKKERFSLILESASTNQTSMYLCASSLLAGLSYNEQFFGPGTRLTVL.

The genes are TRBV9 and TRBJ2-1; 7 bases agree with TRBD1. The CDR3 has 15 amino acids. After removal of 2 bases from V and 3 bases from J, the junction contained 5 bases not matched to a gene. Germline V lookup: CDR1 SGDLS, CDR2 YYNGEE. In DNA form, the CDR3 reads TGTGCCAGCAGCGTGACAGGGACAAACTACAATGAGCAGTTCTTC. Protein sequence: CASSVTGTNYNEQFF. Together with reference TRBV9 and TRBJ2-1, the CDR3 gives the full variable domain: DSGVTQTPKHLITATGQRVTLRCSPRSGDLSVYWYQQSLDQGLQFLIQYYNGEERAKGNILERFSAQQFPDLHSELNLSSLELGDSALYFCASSVTGTNYNEQFFGPGTRLTVL.

The genes are TRBV15 and TRBJ1-2; 11 bases align to TRBD1. This CDR3 comprises 16 residues. The V segment lost 3 bases and the J segment 8 bases; nucleotides outside the gene matches: 11. Germline values: CDR1 LNHNV, CDR2 YYDKDF (reference sequence). CDR3 amino acids: CATSRVQGQGVRGYTF. DNA for the CDR3: TGTGCCACCAGCAGGGTCCAGGGACAGGGGGTTAGAGGCTACACCTTC.

The chain links TRBV5-1 to TRBJ2-7; 11 bases agree with TRBD2. This CDR3 spans 16 amino acids. Germline assignment: CDR1 SGHRS and CDR2 YFSETQ. After removal of 0 bases from V and 2 bases from J, the junction contained 4 bases not matched to a gene. The CDR3 nucleotides are TGCGCCAGCAGCTTGGTAGCGGGAGGGCCTCCCTACGAGCAGTACTTC. It is translated as CASSLVAGGPPYEQYF.

The chain links TRBV29-1 to TRBJ2-1; TRBD2 aligns across 10 bases. The V gene's germline CDR1 is SQVTM and CDR2 ANQGSEA. The CDR3 consists of 15 residues. V lost 6 bases to trimming and J lost 7 bases; unmatched junction nucleotides: 12. CDR3 DNA sequence: TGCAGCGTAACGAATCTAGCGGGAGCGGGGAATGAGCAGTTCTTC. Residues: CSVTNLAGAGNEQFF.

The chain carries TRBV27 and TRBJ1-2; D may be TRBD1 (6 bases). Trimming removed 0 bases from V and 3 bases from J, with 8 bases in between. Germline CDR1 is MNHEY and CDR2 is SMNVEV (reference sequence). The CDR3 length is 14 residues. For the CDR3, the DNA is TGTGCCAGCAGTTTATCAGGGGGTGACTATGGCTACACCTTC. It yields the protein CASSLSGGDYGYTF.

The V gene is TRBV19, the J gene TRBJ2-3; a weak D match, TRBD2 (5 bases). There are 13 residues in the CDR3. Trimming pared 7 bases from V and 3 bases from J, leaving 11 bases between. Germline CDR1 is LNHDA and CDR2 is SQIVND (reference sequence). CDR3 sequence reads: CASKEGITDTQYF. CDR3 coding DNA: TGTGCCAGTAAAGAGGGTATAACAGATACGCAGTATTTT.

The V and J genes are TRBV27 and TRBJ2-3; maybe TRBD1 (5 bases). With 5 bases removed from V and 0 bases from J, the gap between germline ends came to 12 bases. The CDR3 is 15 residues long. CDR1 MNHEY and CDR2 SMNVEV come from the germline V gene (reference sequence). CDR3 sequence reads: CASSRTGDSTDTQYF. CDR3 nucleotides: TGTGCCAGCAGTAGAACAGGAGATAGCACAGATACGCAGTATTTT.

V gene TRBV12-2 combines with J gene TRBJ1-1. TRBV12-2 is a known pseudogene. The CDR3 is made up of 14 amino acids. The CDR3 DNA sequence: TGTGCAAGTCGCTTGATCCGGGGGAGGACTGAAGCTTTCTTT. Its translation: CASRLIRGRTEAFF.

The chain recombines TRBV28 with TRBJ2-7; D might be TRBD1 (6 bases). The CDR3 length is 17 residues. Germline V CDR1 and CDR2: MDHEN, SYDVKM. Trimming pared 6 bases from V and 2 bases from J, leaving 23 bases between. The CDR3 region has the DNA TGTGCCAGCAGACCAACTTCCGAACAGGGTAGCACCTACGAGCAGTACTTC. Amino acid sequence: CASRPTSEQGSTYEQYF.

The rearrangement joins TRBV2 to TRBJ1-1; 7 bases map to TRBD1. The germline V gene encodes CDR1 SNHLY and CDR2 FYNNEI. The CDR3 is 11 amino acids. V shed 6 bases, J shed 10 bases, and the junction held 5 bases outside the gene matches. The chain's CDR3 is CASRTRDRAFF. CDR3 bases: TGTGCCAGCAGAACCCGGGACAGAGCTTTCTTT.

The chain is built from TRBV6-1 and TRBJ2-7; D uncertain. Germline CDR1 and CDR2: MNHNS and SASEGT. This CDR3 contains 12 residues. V was pared by 6 bases and J by 3 bases, with 9 bases between. The CDR3 sequence is CASRRDHYEQYF. The CDR3 DNA reads TGTGCCAGCAGAAGAGATCACTACGAGCAGTACTTC.

The CDR3 DNA reads as TGTGCCAGCAGCTATTGGGGACAGCATAGCAATCAGCCCCAGCATTTT. It yields the protein CASSYWGQHSNQPQHF. V usage is TRBV5-6 and J usage is TRBJ1-5; TRBD1 matches 7 bases. This CDR3 contains 16 residues. The germline V gene encodes CDR1 SGHDT and CDR2 YYEEEE. V lost 3 bases and J lost 0; bases outside the gene matches: 6.

V usage is TRBV18 and J usage is TRBJ2-1, with 10 bases aligning to TRBD2. Germline trimming cut 4 bases from V and 5 bases from J; bases unmatched to any gene: 5. In germline, CDR1 is KGHSH, CDR2 LQKENI. This CDR3 has 15 amino acids. The CDR3, as DNA: TGTGCCAGCTCACTAGAGCGGGGGGGTAACAATGAGCAGTTCTTC. Translated: CASSLERGGNNEQFF.

This sequence joins TRBV28 and TRBJ2-6; no firm D call. The CDR3 consists of 16 residues. Germline assignment: CDR1 MDHEN and CDR2 SYDVKM. Between the trimmed V and J ends, which lost 3 bases and 0 bases, there was a span of 9 bases. The CDR3 protein is CASSFIGGSGANVLTF. The DNA of the CDR3 is TGTGCCAGCAGTTTTATAGGCGGCTCTGGGGCCAACGTCCTGACTTTC.

The table lists this clone with a count of one. This chain's CDR3 is CASSQIGDTEAFF. CDR3 DNA: TGCGCCAGCAGCCAGATAGGGGATACTGAAGCTTTCTTT. The chain has TRBV4-1 and TRBJ1-1; D is possibly TRBD1 (5 bases). Looked up from germline, CDR1 is MGHRA and CDR2 is YSYEKL. V lost 3 bases, J lost 5 bases, and 10 bases lay in between. The CDR3 totals 13 residues.

The rearrangement joins TRBV30 to TRBJ1-2, with a tentative D call TRBD1 (6 bases). Germline V gene lookup returns CDR1 GTSNPN and CDR2 SVGIG (reference sequence). V lost 5 bases, J lost 10 bases, and 14 bases lay in between. This CDR3 has 11 residues. CDR3 in DNA: TGTGCCTGGGGAGGGAGGGACACCTACACCTTC. Its translation: CAWGGRDTYTF. The full variable domain, rest sourced from reference TRBV30 and TRBJ1-2, is SQTIHQWPATLVQPVGSPLSLECTVEGTSNPNLYWYRQAAGRGLQLLFYSVGIGQISSEVPQNLSASRPQDRQFILSSKKLLLSDSGFYLCAWGGRDTYTFGSGTRLTVV.

The chain employs TRBV9 and TRBJ1-2; weak D call: TRBD1 (6 bases). The length of the CDR3 is 15 residues. V was trimmed by 2 bases and J by 0 bases, leaving 11 bases between them. Germline CDR1 is SGDLS and CDR2 is YYNGEE. This CDR3 reads CASSVGRGANYGYTF. The CDR3 nucleotides are TGTGCCAGCAGCGTTGGCAGGGGAGCTAACTATGGCTACACCTTC.

The chain joins TRBV5-1 to TRBJ1-1; D not certain. The CDR3 extends over 15 amino acids. Germline CDR1 reads SGHRS; CDR2 reads YFSETQ. Trimming removed 4 bases from V and 1 base from J, with 14 bases in between. CDR3: CASSLTHPKNTEAFF. DNA of the CDR3: TGCGCCAGCAGCCTTACTCACCCAAAGAACACTGAAGCTTTCTTT.

This chain joins TRBV2 and TRBJ1-5; D might be TRBD1 (6 bases). There are 15 residues in the CDR3. Germline assignment: CDR1 SNHLY and CDR2 FYNNEI. The germline V and J ends were trimmed by 3 bases and 10 bases, with 19 bases remaining between them. In nucleotides, the CDR3 is TGTGCCAGCAGTGATAGGGGGGGCGCACGGATCCCCCAGCATTTT. Its translation is CASSDRGGARIPQHF. The full variable domain, its missing parts supplied by reference TRBV2 and TRBJ1-5, is EPEVTQTPSHQVTQMGQEVILRCVPISNHLYFYWYRQILGQKVEFLVSFYNNEISEKSEIFDDQFSVERPDGSNFTLKIRSTKLEDSAMYFCASSDRGGARIPQHFGDGTRLSIL.

CDR3 sequence reads: CASSLRLYHNEQFF. The DNA for the CDR3 is TGTGCCAGCAGCTTGCGCCTATACCACAATGAGCAGTTCTTC. The chain uses TRBV5-6 and TRBJ2-1; D uncertain. V was cut by 1 base and J by 5 bases, with 10 bases left in between. This CDR3 has 14 amino acids. Germline loops: CDR1 SGHDT, CDR2 YYEEEE.

This chain uses TRBV28 with TRBJ2-3, with 12 bases lining up with TRBD2. Germline V CDR1 and CDR2: MDHEN, SYDVKM. The CDR3 spans 15 residues. With V trimmed by 6 bases and J by 3 bases, 4 bases remained unmatched. The DNA for the CDR3 is TGTGCCAGCAGCACGACTAGCGGGAGAACAGATACGCAGTATTTT. This encodes CASSTTSGRTDTQYF. Filled out from reference TRBV28 and TRBJ2-3, the complete variable domain reads DVKVTQSSRYLVKRTGEKVFLECVQDMDHENMFWYRQDPGLGLRLIYFSYDVKMKEKGDIPEGYSVSREKKERFSLILESASTNQTSMYLCASSTTSGRTDTQYFGPGTRLTVL.

V gene TRBV5-1 combines with J gene TRBJ2-1, with D hard to call. Germline V CDR1 and CDR2: SGHRS, YFSETQ. There are 15 residues in the CDR3. The ends were cut back, 3 bases at V and 1 base at J, with 11 bases in the middle. CDR3 nucleotides: TGCGCCAGCAGCTCTTATATGGAGTCCTACAATGAGCAGTTCTTC. It is translated as CASSSYMESYNEQFF.

The chain carries TRBV7-9 and TRBJ2-3; no clear D gene. From germline, CDR1 is SEHNR and CDR2 FQNEAQ (reference sequence). This CDR3 has 12 amino acids. V lost 1 base and J lost 9, with 8 bases in between. Here the CDR3 DNA reads TGTGCCAGCAGCTTAGAGTCCGGGACGCAGTATTTT. Translating gives CASSLESGTQYF.

This clone turned up a few times. The rearrangement joins TRBV30 to TRBJ1-3; D remains ambiguous. With 1 base removed from V and 2 bases from J, the gap between germline ends came to 9 bases. Germline CDR1 GTSNPN, CDR2 SVGIG (reference sequence). The CDR3 is 14 amino acids. The DNA for the CDR3 is TGTGCCTGGAGTGGAGGATACGCTGGAAACACCATATATTTT. Translation gives CAWSGGYAGNTIYF.

The chain links TRBV2 to TRBJ1-3; no firm D call. Germline V gene sequence: CDR1 SNHLY, CDR2 FYNNEI. Trimming removed 5 bases from V and 1 base from J, with 9 bases in between. The CDR3 loop spans 14 amino acids. CDR3 region: CASSSPTSGNTIYF. In DNA, the CDR3 is TGTGCCAGCAGTTCTCCGACTTCTGGAAACACCATATATTTT.